One and the same sample provided the 5 T cell receptor beta chains below, sequenced in a study of OX40 agonist ivuxolimab in advanced cancers. Data came from immunoSEQ multiplex PCR; TCRdb stores just in-frame clones and leaves some out. The table lists tens of thousands of clones, 80% to 95% of them singletons, with roughly a sixth in the top ten. The sequencing here drew on CD4+ or CD8+ T cells sorted from blood, taken in a trial of the OX40 agonist ivuxolimab. These receptors were collected from an adult with an advanced solid tumor such as melanoma, head and neck, liver or kidney cancer.

J is TRBJ1-2 and V is TRBV6-5, with D possibly being TRBD1 (6 bases). The V end was cut by 2 bases, the J end by 3 bases, with 10 bases between. CDR3 length equals 14 residues. CDR1 is MNHEY, CDR2 SVGAGI, per germline. The CDR3 region has the DNA TGTGCCAGCAGTTACGGACAGACCTACTATGGCTACACCTTC. Amino acids: CASSYGQTYYGYTF.

V and J are TRBV7-8 and TRBJ2-3; D is undetermined. V was trimmed by 5 bases and J by 3 bases, leaving 6 bases between them. CDR3 length: 12 residues. Germline loops: CDR1 SGHVS, CDR2 FQNEAQ. DNA for the CDR3: TGTGCCAGCAGCGGGGTGACAGATACGCAGTATTTT. Protein: CASSGVTDTQYF.

V is TRBV6-5 and J is TRBJ2-1, with a weak D call TRBD1 (6 bases). The CDR3 has 14 residues. The germline V gene has CDR1 MNHEY and CDR2 SVGAGI. Trimming pared 6 bases from V and 1 base from J, leaving 10 bases between. This CDR3 reads CASRPQGSYNEQFF. CDR3 sequence (DNA): TGTGCCAGCAGACCCCAGGGGTCCTACAATGAGCAGTTCTTC.

The CDR3 DNA is TGTGCCAGCAGCGAGGGTCCGCCCTCTAACACTGAAGCTTTCTTT. It yields the protein CASSEGPPSNTEAFF. V usage is TRBV16 and J usage is TRBJ1-1, with D unclear. In germline, CDR1 is KGHSY, CDR2 FQNENV. The CDR3 totals 15 residues. V lost 5 bases to trimming and J lost 2 bases, with 15 bases between them. Filled out from reference TRBV16 and TRBJ1-1, the complete variable domain reads GEEVAQTPKHLVRGEGQKAKLYCAPIKGHSYVFWYQQVLKNEFKFLISFQNENVFDETGMPKERFSAKCLPNSPCSLEIQATKLEDSAVYFCASSEGPPSNTEAFFGQGTRLTVV.

This chain joins TRBV4-2 and TRBJ1-1; no clear D. CDR1 LGHNA and CDR2 YNFKEQ come from the germline V gene. The germline V and J ends were trimmed by 0 bases and 0 bases, with 14 bases remaining between them. This CDR3 is built from 17 residues. As DNA, the CDR3 is TGTGCCAGCAGCCAAGATTCGGGCGCGAGCATGAACACTGAAGCTTTCTTT. Encoded protein: CASSQDSGASMNTEAFF.